Listed below are T cell receptor beta chains from one sample, sequenced in a study of blood T cells in healthy people across ages. TCRdb re-called the 5' RACE reads through MiXCR, storing one row per CDR3 protein. The sample has about 1,400,000 distinct CDR3 sequences, approximately 63% seen once. Input material: blood. Receptors were obtained from a man in his late teens or twenties in good health. Both conserved end residues are part of each CDR3. Each record gives: J gene, clone size, D gene, V gene, CDR3 DNA, CDR3 protein. D genes are given only for firm matches. Clone size is shown for a subset of rows, as once, few, many or a class of expanded clone.

TRBJ2-5,.,.,TRBV6-2/TRBV6-3,TGTGCCAGCAGCTGGACTCCGGAAGAGACCCAGTACTTC,CASSWTPEETQYF
TRBJ1-2,few,.,TRBV7-2,TGTGCCAGCACCCAAGGGGTTGGGAGCGACTATGGCTACACCTTC,CASTQGVGSDYGYTF
TRBJ2-5,.,TRBD1,TRBV6-5,TGTGCCAGCAGTGAACCGGGACAGGGTACGGAGACCCAGTACTTC,CASSEPGQGTETQYF
TRBJ1-5,.,.,TRBV27,TGTGCCAGCAGTTCCCAGCCGGGGGGCAATCAGCCCCAGCATTTT,CASSSQPGGNQPQHF
TRBJ2-1,.,TRBD2,TRBV20-1,TGCAGTGCACGACTAGCGGGAGTGAGGTACAATGAGCAGTTCTTC,CSARLAGVRYNEQFF
TRBJ2-7,many,.,TRBV20-1,TGCAGTGCTAGAGACCCCCGGAGGTCGACCCACGGCGAGCAGTACTTC,CSARDPRRSTHGEQYF
TRBJ1-1,.,.,TRBV4-1,TGCGCCAGCAGCCCCCGTGACAACCCGAACACTGAAGCTTTCTTT,CASSPRDNPNTEAFF
TRBJ2-7,.,TRBD2,TRBV20-1,TGCAGTGCTAGAGGACTAGCGGGAGGGCGATCCTACGAGCAGTACTTC,CSARGLAGGRSYEQYF
TRBJ2-3,few,.,TRBV10-3,TGTGCCATCAGTCCAGTAACAGATACGCAGTATTTT,CAISPVTDTQYF
TRBJ2-6,.,.,TRBV6-6,TGTGCCAGCACCCAGGGACTGGGGTCCGGGGCCAACGTCCTGACTTTC,CASTQGLGSGANVLTF
TRBJ2-7,few,.,TRBV28,TGTACCAGCAGTTTCGGACAGTCCCACGAGCAGTACTTC,CTSSFGQSHEQYF
TRBJ2-7,once,.,TRBV7-9,TGTGCCAGCAGCTTAGGTGGTACGGGAGAGCTCTACAATGAGCAGTACTTC,CASSLGGTGELYNEQYF
TRBJ2-5,.,TRBD1,TRBV3-1,TGTGCCAGCAGCCGGGGCAGGGGGCTCGCAGAGACCCAGTACTTC,CASSRGRGLAETQYF
TRBJ2-1,.,.,TRBV5-1,TGCGCCAGCAGCAGGGGGGGGTTTGGTCGGAATGAGCAGTTCTTC,CASSRGGFGRNEQFF
TRBJ2-4,.,.,TRBV2,TGTGCCACACAAGGGGGGGGGAACATTCAGTACTTC,CATQGGGNIQYF
TRBJ2-7,.,TRBD1,TRBV7-2,TGTGCCAGCAGCCCGCGACAGGGGGCCAGCTCCTACGAGCAGTACTTC,CASSPRQGASSYEQYF
TRBJ2-7,few,TRBD1,TRBV11-2,TGTGCCAGCAGCCCTGGGGGACAGTCCTACGAGCAGTACTTC,CASSPGGQSYEQYF
TRBJ1-4,.,.,TRBV27,TGTGCCAGCAGTACCCTGGGGGTTGGAGAAAAACTGTTTTTT,CASSTLGVGEKLFF
TRBJ2-1,.,.,TRBV14,TGTGCCAGCAGCCGACCTGGGGCGGGGGCCCCCTTTAATGAGCAGTTCTTC,CASSRPGAGAPFNEQFF
TRBJ1-1,.,.,TRBV5-1,TGCGCCAGCAGCTCCTCAGGGTTCAGGGGCACTGAAGCTTTCTTT,CASSSSGFRGTEAFF
TRBJ1-4,.,.,TRBV3-1,TGTGCCAGCAGCCAAGATGGGAGGTCCGGTGAAAAACTGTTTTTT,CASSQDGRSGEKLFF
TRBJ2-2,.,.,TRBV7-9,TGTGCCAGCCTACACGTCGGGGGTGTCTCCGGGGAGCTGTTTTTT,CASLHVGGVSGELFF
TRBJ1-5,few,.,TRBV12-3/TRBV12-4,TGTGCCAGCAGAGTCGCCGGGGGACAGCCCCAGCATTTT,CASRVAGGQPQHF
TRBJ2-7,.,.,TRBV6-2/TRBV6-3,TGTGCCAGCAGTTACTTCCTCAACGGGACTCTATCCTACGAGCAGTACTTC,CASSYFLNGTLSYEQYF
TRBJ1-4,.,.,TRBV4-3,TGCGCCAGCAGCCGGACAAGTAATGAAAAACTGTTTTTT,CASSRTSNEKLFF
TRBJ2-1,.,.,TRBV27,TGTGCCAGCAGTTCCCGACTAGGCCGAAGGGAGAATGAGCAGTTCTTC,CASSSRLGRRENEQFF
TRBJ2-1,few,TRBD1,TRBV6-2/TRBV6-3,TGTGCCAGGATAGACAGGGGCTACAATGAGCAGTTCTTC,CARIDRGYNEQFF
TRBJ2-7,.,.,TRBV29-1,TGCAGCGTTATGGGCCTGGGAGGCGGAAAATCCTACGGGCAGTACTTC,CSVMGLGGGKSYGQYF
TRBJ2-7,.,.,TRBV6-2/TRBV6-3,TGTGCCAGCAGTCGGGATCCAAGCTCCTACGAGCAGTACTTC,CASSRDPSSYEQYF
TRBJ1-5,.,.,TRBV6-8,TGTGCCAGGGGGTTAAAGGGGATGGGGACTCAGCCCCAGCATTTT,CARGLKGMGTQPQHF
TRBJ2-1,few,.,TRBV4-3,TGCGCCAGCAGCCAAGAAGACCGGACAGAGCAGTTCTTC,CASSQEDRTEQFF
TRBJ2-7,.,.,TRBV11-2,TGTGCCAGCAGCTTAGATCTCGGCAGGGGCGCTGACTACGAGCAGTACTTC,CASSLDLGRGADYEQYF
TRBJ2-7,many,TRBD1,TRBV5-1,TGCGCCAGCAGCTTGGAGGCAGGGGGTTACGAGCAGTACTTC,CASSLEAGGYEQYF
TRBJ2-3,.,TRBD1,TRBV5-1,TGCGCCAGCAGCTTGGTACCGGGACAGGGTCCCACAGATACGCAGTATTTT,CASSLVPGQGPTDTQYF
TRBJ2-7,.,.,TRBV7-6,TGTGCCAGCAGCTTAATGCCGGGGCAGGGCCACTACGAGCAGTACTTC,CASSLMPGQGHYEQYF
TRBJ1-1,few,.,TRBV13,TGTGCCAGCAGCTTAGCTCAGGGAGGTAACACTGAAGCTTTCTTT,CASSLAQGGNTEAFF
TRBJ1-2,few,.,TRBV29-1,TGCAGCGTTGAAGTAACAGACCAGGCCAACTATGGCTACACCTTC,CSVEVTDQANYGYTF
TRBJ2-3,.,.,TRBV20-1,TGCAGTGCTAGAGGGGGGCTAGCGGAAAACCCTAGCACAGATACGCAGTATTTT,CSARGGLAENPSTDTQYF
TRBJ2-1,.,TRBD2,TRBV11-2,TGTGCCAGCAGCTCCTTACTAGCGGACAATTACAATGAGCAGTTCTTC,CASSSLLADNYNEQFF
TRBJ1-6,few,.,TRBV3-1,TGTGCCAGCAGCACCCGGACGGCCCTCAATTCACCCCTCCACTTT,CASSTRTALNSPLHF
TRBJ1-6,.,TRBD1,TRBV20-1,TGCAGTGCTCGGGACAGGGAAGATTCACCCCTCCACTTT,CSARDREDSPLHF
TRBJ2-5,few,TRBD2,TRBV7-9,TGTGCCAGCCTCGGATATGGGGGACTAGCTCAAGAGACCCAGTACTTC,CASLGYGGLAQETQYF
TRBJ2-3,.,TRBD2,TRBV7-9,TGTGCCAGCAGCTTAGGTGTGTCTAGCGGGGACGCGACTCCAGATACGCAGTATTTT,CASSLGVSSGDATPDTQYF
TRBJ2-7,.,TRBD1,TRBV20-1,TGCAGTGCTAGAGATGAACGGACAGGGGATCTCTACGAGCAGTACTTC,CSARDERTGDLYEQYF
TRBJ2-7,.,TRBD1,TRBV7-6,TGTGCCAGCAGCTCAGGGGGCTTTGGAGAGCAGTACTTC,CASSSGGFGEQYF
TRBJ1-2,.,.,TRBV14,TGTGCCAGCAGCCTGCTCGAGAATACCAACTATGGCTACACCTTC,CASSLLENTNYGYTF
TRBJ2-1,.,.,TRBV29-1,TGCAGCGTTGAAGAAGGTGAGCAGTTCTTC,CSVEEGEQFF
TRBJ2-7,many,.,TRBV20-1,TGCAGTGCTAGAAGTAGGGGGGAAATCGAGCAGTACTTC,CSARSRGEIEQYF
TRBJ2-1,.,.,TRBV27,TGTGCCAGCTCCCGCCAGGGGGAGGTCAATGAGCAGTTCTTC,CASSRQGEVNEQFF
TRBJ2-7,.,TRBD1,TRBV4-1,TGCGCCAGCAGCCAATCCGAGACAGGGCCAGTGGGCCACGAGCAGTACTTC,CASSQSETGPVGHEQYF
TRBJ2-5,.,.,TRBV10-3,TGTGCCATCAGTGAGTCTATCGGACAACAAGAGACCCAGTACTTC,CAISESIGQQETQYF